This entry lists 22 T cell receptor beta chains sequenced from one sample in a study of shared clonotypes between healthy human individuals (dated by TCRdb to the early 2020s). Libraries were built with the immunoSEQ multiplex PCR assay. Entries here come from immuneACCESS through TCRdb and include only in-frame sequences with V and J called. Some clones fail to appear in such tables; in the studies checked, an unresolved V gene covers under half of the shortfall, and the cause of the remainder is unknown. This sample lists over 2 million clones; about 95% were detected once. Of the sample, 0.85% to 1.3% is held by the ten largest clones. For the CD8 naive samples, CD45RO-negative cells were positively selected for CCR7, yielding a CD45RA+CCR7+ population from which TemRA cells were excluded. Sequenced: naive CD8+ T cells sorted from blood. Read against the paper, the sample's cell subset or site label means: CD45RA+CCR7+. Receptors originate from a man aged 18 to 29 in good health.

The genes are TRBV6-1 and TRBJ2-2; D is unresolved. V was clipped by 3 bases and J by 3 bases, with 5 bases between them. Per the germline V gene, CDR1 is MNHNS and CDR2 is SASEGT. CDR3 length equals 13 residues. CDR3 in amino acids: CASSDSYTGELFF. The DNA of the CDR3 is TGTGCCAGCAGTGATTCCTACACCGGGGAGCTGTTTTTT.

V and J are TRBV25-1 and TRBJ2-1, with no clear D. The CDR3 is 15 amino acids. Germline loops: CDR1 MGHDK, CDR2 SYGVNS. The germline V and J ends were trimmed by 4 bases and 2 bases, with 12 bases remaining between them. The CDR3 bases are TGTGCCAGCAGTGCCAAGGGCACAACCTACAATGAGCAGTTCTTC. Amino acid sequence: CASSAKGTTYNEQFF. Full variable domain (rest looked up from reference TRBV25-1 and TRBJ2-1): EADIYQTPRYLVIGTGKKITLECSQTMGHDKMYWYQQDPGMELHLIHYSYGVNSTEKGDLSSESTVSRIRTEHFPLTLESARPSHTSQYLCASSAKGTTYNEQFFGPGTRLTVL.

The chain has TRBV7-9 and TRBJ2-7, with D perhaps being TRBD1 or TRBD2 (7 bases each). The V end lost 4 bases, the J end lost 3 bases, and 13 bases lay between the germline ends. Germline CDR1 reads SEHNR; CDR2 reads FQNEAQ (reference sequence). This CDR3 has 14 amino acids. CDR3 protein: CASSSDRDYYEQYF. CDR3 sequence (DNA): TGTGCCAGCAGCTCCGACAGGGACTACTACGAGCAGTACTTC.

This chain connects TRBV29-1 to TRBJ2-5, with D unresolved. Trimming removed 5 bases at V and 0 bases at J, with 4 bases between. CDR1 is SQVTM, CDR2 ANQGSEA, per germline. The CDR3 length is 11 residues. CDR3 amino acids: CSVQNQETQYF. The DNA for the CDR3 is TGCAGCGTTCAGAACCAAGAGACCCAGTACTTC.

As to this clone: This same CDR3 is encoded by further DNA sequences in the sample. V is TRBV4-3 and J is TRBJ1-3; D unresolved. From germline, CDR1 is LGHNA and CDR2 YSLEER. Trimming took off 1 base at V and 1 base at J, with 8 bases between the two ends. The CDR3 sequence is 15 residues long. The CDR3 DNA follows: TGCGCCAGCAGCCAAGGTTGGGGTTCTGGAAACACCATATATTTT. Translated, it gives CASSQGWGSGNTIYF.

V gene TRBV28 combines with J gene TRBJ2-3; D possibly matches TRBD1 or TRBD2 (5 bases each). Germline values: CDR1 MDHEN, CDR2 SYDVKM. V shed 6 bases and J shed 2 bases, with 15 bases lying between them. This CDR3 spans 15 amino acids. The CDR3 DNA sequence: TGTGCCAGCAGCCCCGGGACGGTGAACACAGATACGCAGTATTTT. It encodes CASSPGTVNTDTQYF. Supplemented by reference TRBV28 and TRBJ2-3, the full variable domain reads DVKVTQSSRYLVKRTGEKVFLECVQDMDHENMFWYRQDPGLGLRLIYFSYDVKMKEKGDIPEGYSVSREKKERFSLILESASTNQTSMYLCASSPGTVNTDTQYFGPGTRLTVL.

The CDR3 region has the DNA TGTGCCAGCAGCTTAGGACTAGCGGGTATCTATGATGAGCAGTTCTTC. This sequence encodes CASSLGLAGIYDEQFF. The V and J genes are TRBV7-9 and TRBJ2-1, with TRBD2 identical over 10 bases. The CDR3 is 16 residues long. V trimming: 1 base; J trimming: 8 bases; junction bases outside the gene matches: 8. Germline V lookup: CDR1 SEHNR, CDR2 FQNEAQ (reference sequence).

The chain couples TRBV5-6 to TRBJ2-3, with D perhaps TRBD2 (6 bases). In germline, CDR1 is SGHDT, CDR2 YYEEEE. Trimming left V 1 base short and J 3 bases short, with 15 bases between. CDR3 length: 16 amino acids. CDR3 nucleotide sequence: TGTGCCAGCAGCTTGTTCACCTTCGGGGGTACAGATACGCAGTATTTT. Encoded protein: CASSLFTFGGTDTQYF.

J is TRBJ2-5 and V is TRBV13; D uncertain. V was clipped by 5 bases and J by 5 bases, with 6 bases between them. The CDR3 contains 11 residues. CDR1 PRHDT and CDR2 FYEKMQ come from the germline V gene (reference sequence). For the CDR3, the DNA is TGTGCCAGCAGCAAAGAGGAGACCCAGTACTTC. Translating gives CASSKEETQYF.

The V and J genes are TRBV13 and TRBJ2-4; 9 bases line up with TRBD2. Looked up from germline, CDR1 is PRHDT and CDR2 is FYEKMQ (reference sequence). The length of the CDR3 is 17 residues. The ends lost 2 bases at V and 6 bases at J; junction bases unmatched: 11. CDR3 bases: TGTGCCAGCAGCTTACTTTTGGCAGGTAGCGGGGGAAACATTCAGTACTTC. This translates into CASSLLLAGSGGNIQYF.

The chain combines TRBV6-1 with TRBJ2-5; tentative D call: TRBD1 (5 bases). Trimming left V 5 bases short and J 3 bases short, with 13 bases between. CDR1 MNHNS and CDR2 SASEGT come from the germline V gene. The CDR3 covers 14 residues. Here the CDR3 DNA reads TGTGCCAGCAGTCGTTTTTTAGGGGAAGAGACCCAGTACTTC. Protein product: CASSRFLGEETQYF.

V is TRBV5-8 and J is TRBJ2-7; D uncertain. Germline-derived CDR1 and CDR2 are SGHTS and YDEGEE. The ends were cut back, 3 bases at V and 0 bases at J, with 10 bases in the middle. The length of the CDR3 is 14 residues. The CDR3 here is CASSSHGSSYEQYF. The DNA for the CDR3 is TGTGCCAGCAGCTCACATGGCAGCTCCTACGAGCAGTACTTC.

Concerning this clone: Different DNA sequences within this sample yield the same CDR3. The chain is built from TRBV19 and TRBJ2-3; D tentatively reads TRBD1 or TRBD2 (5 bases each). CDR1 LNHDA and CDR2 SQIVND come from the germline V gene (reference sequence). The CDR3 has 13 amino acids. Trimming took 6 bases from V and 1 from J, leaving 8 bases between them. The CDR3 region is CASRRGGTDTQYF. The CDR3 DNA follows: TGTGCCAGTAGAAGGGGAGGCACAGATACGCAGTATTTT.

The genes are TRBV27 and TRBJ2-7; D remains ambiguous. This CDR3 spans 16 amino acids. The ends were cut back, 6 bases at V and 0 bases at J, with 18 bases in the middle. Germline V gives CDR1 MNHEY, CDR2 SMNVEV (reference sequence). CDR3 DNA sequence: TGTGCCAGCAGCCCCGCGAATGAGATCTTCTCCTACGAGCAGTACTTC. Its protein product is CASSPANEIFSYEQYF.

This chain uses TRBV12-5 with TRBJ1-1; D is uncertain. The CDR3 covers 14 residues. V was shortened by 0 bases and J by 1 base, with 6 bases between the two germline ends. Looked up from germline, CDR1 is LGHNT and CDR2 is FRNRAP. In DNA form, the CDR3 reads TGTGCTAGTGGTTTGGTAATCCGGAACACTGAAGCTTTCTTT. Translating gives CASGLVIRNTEAFF.

In nucleotides, the CDR3 is TGTGCCAGCCGATCCCAAGGGGATACGCAGTATTTT. Residues: CASRSQGDTQYF. This chain links TRBV2 with TRBJ2-3; no firm D call. CDR1 is SNHLY and CDR2 is FYNNEI in the germline V gene. The CDR3 runs to 12 residues. V was clipped by 8 bases and J by 6 bases, with 12 bases between them.

The chain has TRBV28 and TRBJ2-3; D gene uncertain. Germline values: CDR1 MDHEN, CDR2 SYDVKM. Trimming cost V 7 bases and J 0 bases, with 5 bases left between them. The CDR3 spans 12 residues. The CDR3 DNA is TGTGCCAGCACGGCTAGCACAGATACGCAGTATTTT. Residues: CASTASTDTQYF. Drawing the rest from reference TRBV28 and TRBJ2-3, the complete variable domain is DVKVTQSSRYLVKRTGEKVFLECVQDMDHENMFWYRQDPGLGLRLIYFSYDVKMKEKGDIPEGYSVSREKKERFSLILESASTNQTSMYLCASTASTDTQYFGPGTRLTVL.

The CDR3 region has the DNA TGTGCCAGTAGTATAGCGTGGACAGGGCAAACTGAAGCTTTCTTT. This codes for CASSIAWTGQTEAFF. This chain uses TRBV19 with TRBJ1-1, with 8 bases fitting TRBD1. After removal of 1 base from V and 5 bases from J, the junction contained 6 bases not matched to a gene. This CDR3 region has 15 residues. Germline lookup yields CDR1 LNHDA and CDR2 SQIVND (reference sequence). Drawing the rest from reference TRBV19 and TRBJ1-1, the complete variable domain is DGGITQSPKYLFRKEGQNVTLSCEQNLNHDAMYWYRQDPGQGLRLIYYSQIVNDFQKGDIAEGYSVSREKKESFPLTVTSAQKNPTAFYLCASSIAWTGQTEAFFGQGTRLTVV.

The chain has TRBV6-5 and TRBJ2-1; a weak D match, TRBD1 (6 bases). The CDR3 has 16 residues. The V gene lost 1 base and the J gene lost 6 bases, with 16 bases spanning the gap. CDR1 and CDR2 from the germline V gene are MNHEY and SVGAGI. The CDR3 DNA is TGTGCCAGCAGTTACTACCGGACAGAAAGAAGCAATGAGCAGTTCTTC. Amino acids: CASSYYRTERSNEQFF.

A single count supports this clone. This specimen includes other DNA sequences encoding the same CDR3. V usage is TRBV5-5 and J usage is TRBJ2-7, with 7 bases identical to TRBD2. Germline CDR1 SGHKS, CDR2 YYEKEE (reference sequence). With V trimmed by 2 bases and J by 2 bases, 4 bases remained unmatched. The CDR3 is made up of 14 amino acids. Here the CDR3 DNA reads TGTGCCAGCAGCTTCCAGCGGGGCACCTACGAGCAGTACTTC. It encodes CASSFQRGTYEQYF.

The rearrangement links TRBV10-2 to TRBJ2-1, with D perhaps assigned TRBD1 or TRBD2 (5 bases each). The length of the CDR3 is 14 residues. CDR1 and CDR2 (germline): WSHSY, SAAADI. Trimming shortened V by 6 bases and J by 0 bases, and 9 bases separated the two germline ends. CDR3 region: CASRGPSSYNEQFF. In DNA form, the CDR3 reads TGCGCCAGCAGGGGACCTAGCTCCTACAATGAGCAGTTCTTC.

This clone was recorded once. The J gene is TRBJ2-5, the V gene TRBV10-1; a weak D match, TRBD2 (5 bases). Germline V gene sequence: CDR1 WNHNN, CDR2 SYGVQD (reference sequence). This CDR3 spans 16 amino acids. The V end was cut by 3 bases, the J end by 4 bases, with 18 bases between. The CDR3, as DNA: TGCGCCAGCAGTGATGGGATAGTTGGAGGTCGAGAGACCCAGTACTTC. This encodes CASSDGIVGGRETQYF.